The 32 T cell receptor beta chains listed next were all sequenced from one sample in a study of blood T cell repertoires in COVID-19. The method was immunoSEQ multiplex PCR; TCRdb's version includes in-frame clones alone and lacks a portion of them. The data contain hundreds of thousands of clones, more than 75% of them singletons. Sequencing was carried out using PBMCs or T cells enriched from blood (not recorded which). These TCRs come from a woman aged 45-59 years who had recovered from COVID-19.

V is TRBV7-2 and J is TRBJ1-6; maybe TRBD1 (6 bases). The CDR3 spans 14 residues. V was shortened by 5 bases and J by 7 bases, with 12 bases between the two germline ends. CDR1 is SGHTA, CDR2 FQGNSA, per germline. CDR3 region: CASSLQGGNSPLHF. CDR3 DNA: TGTGCCAGCAGCCTACAGGGTGGCAATTCACCCCTCCACTTT.

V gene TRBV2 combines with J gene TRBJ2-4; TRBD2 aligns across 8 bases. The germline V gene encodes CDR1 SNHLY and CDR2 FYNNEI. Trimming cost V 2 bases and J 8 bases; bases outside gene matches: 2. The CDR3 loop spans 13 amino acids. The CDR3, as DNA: TGTGCCAGCAGTGAACGGCGGGGGGACATTCAGTACTTC. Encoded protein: CASSERRGDIQYF.

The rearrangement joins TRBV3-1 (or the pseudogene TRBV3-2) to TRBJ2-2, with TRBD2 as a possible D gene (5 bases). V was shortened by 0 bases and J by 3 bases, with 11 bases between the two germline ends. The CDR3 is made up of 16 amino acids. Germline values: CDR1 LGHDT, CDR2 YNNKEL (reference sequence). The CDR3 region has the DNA TGTGCCAGCAGCCAAGATCGGGGTACCCACACCGGGGAGCTGTTTTTT. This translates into CASSQDRGTHTGELFF.

The CDR3 DNA is TGTGCCAGCAGCCCCACGGCAGGCGCTGAAGCTTTCTTT. It is translated as CASSPTAGAEAFF. This chain connects TRBV7-2 to TRBJ1-1; D call uncertain. With 5 bases removed from V and 6 bases from J, the gap between germline ends came to 13 bases. The V gene's germline CDR1 is SGHTA and CDR2 FQGNSA. The CDR3 is made up of 13 amino acids.

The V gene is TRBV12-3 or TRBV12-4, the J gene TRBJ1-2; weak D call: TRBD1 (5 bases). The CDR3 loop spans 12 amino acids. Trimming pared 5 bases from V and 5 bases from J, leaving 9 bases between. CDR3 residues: CASSDGGYGYTF. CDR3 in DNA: TGTGCCAGCAGTGACGGGGGATATGGCTACACCTTC.

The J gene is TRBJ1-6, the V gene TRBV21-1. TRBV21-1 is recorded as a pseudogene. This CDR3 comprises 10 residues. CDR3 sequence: CASSKIALHF. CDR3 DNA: TGTGCCAGCAGCAAAATCGCCCTCCACTTT.

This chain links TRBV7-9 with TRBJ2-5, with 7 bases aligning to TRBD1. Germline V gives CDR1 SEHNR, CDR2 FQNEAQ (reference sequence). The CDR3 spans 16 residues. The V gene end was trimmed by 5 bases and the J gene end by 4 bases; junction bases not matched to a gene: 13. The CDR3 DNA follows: TGTGCCAGCAGCCTCCCTACAGGGGTTGGATTAGAGACCCAGTACTTC. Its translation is CASSLPTGVGLETQYF.

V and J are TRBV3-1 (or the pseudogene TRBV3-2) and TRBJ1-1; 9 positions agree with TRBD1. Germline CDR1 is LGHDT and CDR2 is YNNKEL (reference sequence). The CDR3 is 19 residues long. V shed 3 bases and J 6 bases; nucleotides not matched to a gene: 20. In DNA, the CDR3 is TGTGCCAGCAGCCACAAAACCGGGACAGGGTCCCTGTATGACCCTGAAGCTTTCTTT. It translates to CASSHKTGTGSLYDPEAFF.

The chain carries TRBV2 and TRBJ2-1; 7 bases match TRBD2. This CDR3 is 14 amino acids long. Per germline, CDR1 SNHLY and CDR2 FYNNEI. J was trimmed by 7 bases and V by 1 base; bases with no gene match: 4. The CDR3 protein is CASSEGVSGNEQFF. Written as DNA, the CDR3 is TGTGCCAGCAGTGAAGGAGTTAGCGGGAATGAGCAGTTCTTC.

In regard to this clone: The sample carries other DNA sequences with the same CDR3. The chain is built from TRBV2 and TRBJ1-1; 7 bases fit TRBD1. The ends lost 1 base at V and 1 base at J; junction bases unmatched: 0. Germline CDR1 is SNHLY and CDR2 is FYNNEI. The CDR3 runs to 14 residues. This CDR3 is CASSEGTGNTEAFF. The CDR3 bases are TGTGCCAGCAGTGAAGGGACAGGGAACACTGAAGCTTTCTTT.

The CDR3 loop reads CASSSQQGANEKLFF. CDR3 DNA sequence: TGTGCCAGCAGCTCTCAACAGGGAGCTAATGAAAAACTGTTTTTT. The chain employs TRBV7-9 and TRBJ1-4, with D perhaps matching TRBD1 (6 bases). The CDR3 is 15 residues long. Germline V gene data show CDR1 as SEHNR and CDR2 as FQNEAQ (reference sequence). V was clipped by 4 bases and J by 3 bases, with 12 bases between them.

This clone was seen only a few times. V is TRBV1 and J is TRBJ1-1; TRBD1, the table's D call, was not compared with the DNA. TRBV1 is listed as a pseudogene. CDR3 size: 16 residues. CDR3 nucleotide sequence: TGCACCAGCAGCCGGGGACAATCCGACGGGAACACTGAAGCTTTCTTT. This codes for CTSSRGQSDGNTEAFF.

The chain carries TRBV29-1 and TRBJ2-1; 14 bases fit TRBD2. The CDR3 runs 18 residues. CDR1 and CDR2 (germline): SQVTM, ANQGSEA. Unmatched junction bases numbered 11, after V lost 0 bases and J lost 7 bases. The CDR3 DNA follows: TGCAGCGTTGAAGAACCCGCTGGACTAGCGGGGGGTAAGAATGAGCAGTTCTTC. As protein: CSVEEPAGLAGGKNEQFF.

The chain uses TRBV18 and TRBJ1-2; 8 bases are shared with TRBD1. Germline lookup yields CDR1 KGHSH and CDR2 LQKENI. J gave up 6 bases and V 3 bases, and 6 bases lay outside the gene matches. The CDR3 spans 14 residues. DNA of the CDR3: TGTGCCAGCTCACCGGACAGGGAGTGGAATGGCTACACCTTC. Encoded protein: CASSPDREWNGYTF.

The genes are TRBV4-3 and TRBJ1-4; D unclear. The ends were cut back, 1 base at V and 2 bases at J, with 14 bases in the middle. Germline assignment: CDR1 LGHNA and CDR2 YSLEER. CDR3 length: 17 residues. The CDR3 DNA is TGCGCCAGCAGCCAAGTACGTCAAATTGCGACTAATGAAAAACTGTTTTTT. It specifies CASSQVRQIATNEKLFF.

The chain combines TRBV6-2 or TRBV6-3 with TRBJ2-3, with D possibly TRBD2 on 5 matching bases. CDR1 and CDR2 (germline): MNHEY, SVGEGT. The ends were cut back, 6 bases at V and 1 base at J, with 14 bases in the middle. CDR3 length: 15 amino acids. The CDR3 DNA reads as TGTGCCAGCAGCCTCGAGCCAGCGGGCACAGATACGCAGTATTTT. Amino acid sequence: CASSLEPAGTDTQYF.

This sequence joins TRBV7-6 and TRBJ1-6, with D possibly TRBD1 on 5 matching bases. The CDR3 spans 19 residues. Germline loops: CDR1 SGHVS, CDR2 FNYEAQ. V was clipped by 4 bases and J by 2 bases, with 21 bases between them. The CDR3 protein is CASSSGARKGLPYNSPLHF. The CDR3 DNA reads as TGTGCCAGCAGCTCGGGTGCACGAAAGGGGCTCCCCTATAATTCACCCCTCCACTTT.

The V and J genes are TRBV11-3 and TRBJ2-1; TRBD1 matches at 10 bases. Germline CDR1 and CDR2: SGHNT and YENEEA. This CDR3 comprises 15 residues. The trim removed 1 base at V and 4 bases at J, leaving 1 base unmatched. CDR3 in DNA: TGTGCCAGCAGCTTAGGGACAGGGGGGTACAATGAGCAGTTCTTC. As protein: CASSLGTGGYNEQFF.

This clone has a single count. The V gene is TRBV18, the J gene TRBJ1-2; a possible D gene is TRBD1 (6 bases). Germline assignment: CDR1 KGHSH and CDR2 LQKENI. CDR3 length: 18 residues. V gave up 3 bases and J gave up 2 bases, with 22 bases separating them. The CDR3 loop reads CASSPYVTGPSENYGYTF. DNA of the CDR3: TGTGCCAGCTCACCCTATGTTACAGGGCCTTCGGAAAACTATGGCTACACCTTC.

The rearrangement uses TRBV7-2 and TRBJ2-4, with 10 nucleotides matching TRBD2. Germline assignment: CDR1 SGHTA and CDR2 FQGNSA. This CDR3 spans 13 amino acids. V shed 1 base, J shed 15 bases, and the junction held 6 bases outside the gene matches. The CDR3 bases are TGTGCCAGCAGCTTAGTTCTAGCGGGGGTCCCGTACTTC. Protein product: CASSLVLAGVPYF.

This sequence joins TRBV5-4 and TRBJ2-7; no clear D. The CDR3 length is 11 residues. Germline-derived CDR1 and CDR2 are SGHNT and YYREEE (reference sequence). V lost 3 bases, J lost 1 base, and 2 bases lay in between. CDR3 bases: TGTGCCAGCAGCTCTTCCTACGAGCAGTACTTC. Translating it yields CASSSSYEQYF.

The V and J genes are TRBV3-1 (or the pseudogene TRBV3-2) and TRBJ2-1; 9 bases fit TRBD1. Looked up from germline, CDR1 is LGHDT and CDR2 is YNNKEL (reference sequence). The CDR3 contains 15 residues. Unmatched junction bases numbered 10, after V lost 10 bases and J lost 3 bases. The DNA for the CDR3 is TGTGCCACTCAAGGGGGGACAGGGATCTACAATGAGCAGTTCTTC. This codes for CATQGGTGIYNEQFF.

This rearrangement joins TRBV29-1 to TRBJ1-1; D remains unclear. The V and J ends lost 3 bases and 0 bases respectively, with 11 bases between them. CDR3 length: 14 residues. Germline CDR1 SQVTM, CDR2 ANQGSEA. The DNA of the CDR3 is TGCAGCGTTGAGAGGCGGCTAATGAACACTGAAGCTTTCTTT. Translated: CSVERRLMNTEAFF.

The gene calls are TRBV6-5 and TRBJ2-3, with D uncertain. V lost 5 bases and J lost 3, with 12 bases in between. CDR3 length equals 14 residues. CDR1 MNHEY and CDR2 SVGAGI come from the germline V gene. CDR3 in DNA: TGTGCCAGCAGTCCCCGGTTAGTGACAGATACGCAGTATTTT. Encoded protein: CASSPRLVTDTQYF.

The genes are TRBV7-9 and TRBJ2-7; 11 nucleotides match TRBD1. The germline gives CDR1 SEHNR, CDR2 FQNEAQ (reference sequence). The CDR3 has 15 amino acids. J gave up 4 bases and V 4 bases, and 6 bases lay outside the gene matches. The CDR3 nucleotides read TGTGCCAGCAGCTCCCGGGACAGGGGGATGTACGAGCAGTACTTC. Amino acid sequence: CASSSRDRGMYEQYF.

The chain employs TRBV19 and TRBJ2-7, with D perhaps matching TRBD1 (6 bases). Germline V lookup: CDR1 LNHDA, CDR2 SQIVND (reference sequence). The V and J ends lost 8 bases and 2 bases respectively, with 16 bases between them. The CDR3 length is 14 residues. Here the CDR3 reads CASPSGGGAYEQYF. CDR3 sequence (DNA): TGTGCCAGTCCTTCCGGTGGGGGCGCCTACGAGCAGTACTTC.

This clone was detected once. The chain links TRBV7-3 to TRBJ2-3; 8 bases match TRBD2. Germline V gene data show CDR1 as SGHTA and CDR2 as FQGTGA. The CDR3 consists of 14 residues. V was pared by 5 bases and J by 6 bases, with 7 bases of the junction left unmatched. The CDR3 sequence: CASSPGGPGDTQYF. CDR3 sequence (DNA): TGTGCCAGCAGCCCGGGGGGGCCGGGGGATACGCAGTATTTT.

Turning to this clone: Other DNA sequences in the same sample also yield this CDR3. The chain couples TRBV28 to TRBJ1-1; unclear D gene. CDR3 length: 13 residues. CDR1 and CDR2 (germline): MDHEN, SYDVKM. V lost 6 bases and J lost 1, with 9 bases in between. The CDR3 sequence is CASSLAGNTEAFF. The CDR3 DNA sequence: TGTGCCAGCAGCCTCGCCGGGAACACTGAAGCTTTCTTT.

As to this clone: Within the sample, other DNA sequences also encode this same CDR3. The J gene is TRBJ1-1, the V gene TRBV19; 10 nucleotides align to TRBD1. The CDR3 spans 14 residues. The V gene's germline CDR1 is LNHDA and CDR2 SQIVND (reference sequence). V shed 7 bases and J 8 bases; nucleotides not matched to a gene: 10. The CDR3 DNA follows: TGTGCCAGTACTCCAGGGACAGGGGCGACCGAAGCTTTCTTT. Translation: CASTPGTGATEAFF. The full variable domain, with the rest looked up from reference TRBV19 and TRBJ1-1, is DGGITQSPKYLFRKEGQNVTLSCEQNLNHDAMYWYRQDPGQGLRLIYYSQIVNDFQKGDIAEGYSVSREKKESFPLTVTSAQKNPTAFYLCASTPGTGATEAFFGQGTRLTVV.

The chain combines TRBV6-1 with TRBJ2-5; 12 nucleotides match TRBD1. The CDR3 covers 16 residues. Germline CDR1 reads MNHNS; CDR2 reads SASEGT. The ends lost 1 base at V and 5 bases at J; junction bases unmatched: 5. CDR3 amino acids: CASSEGGTGGSETQYF. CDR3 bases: TGTGCCAGCAGTGAAGGGGGGACAGGGGGCTCTGAGACCCAGTACTTC.

CDR3: CASSLNPDRPYGYTF. In DNA, the CDR3 is TGTGCCAGCAGTTTAAACCCCGACAGACCCTATGGCTACACCTTC. The genes are TRBV27 and TRBJ1-2; D perhaps matches TRBD1 (5 bases). Germline assignment: CDR1 MNHEY and CDR2 SMNVEV (reference sequence). The CDR3 is 15 residues long. V was cut by 2 bases and J by 4 bases, with 14 bases left in between.

The CDR3, as DNA: TGTGCCAGCAGTGGGACACTTTTCACCCTCCACTTT. It translates to CASSGTLFTLHF. This rearrangement joins TRBV6-2 or TRBV6-3 to TRBJ1-6, with TRBD1 as a possible D gene (6 bases). This CDR3 is built from 12 residues. Trimming stripped 5 bases from V and 14 bases from J, with 13 bases between. CDR1 MNHEY and CDR2 SVGEGT come from the germline V gene.